This section outlines one T cell receptor beta chain sequence together with its context. The sample is drawn from a study of somatic mutations in cytotoxic T cells in rheumatoid arthritis. Clones were read by immunoSEQ multiplex PCR, and TCRdb kept only the in-frame ones, dropping some. This sample has thousands of clones, with 80% to 95% found just once. Trimming took off 2 bases at V and 3 bases at J, with 13 bases between the two ends. This CDR3 comprises 15 residues. Germline-derived CDR1 and CDR2 are SGHRS and YFSETQ. This sequence joins TRBV5-1 and TRBJ2-3; D is possibly TRBD1 (6 bases). The clonotype was recovered from a young woman with rheumatoid arthritis. Sequences were obtained from CD8+ T cells sorted from blood. The CDR3 region is CASSFRGRGTDTQYF. In nucleotides, the CDR3 is TGCGCCAGCAGCTTTAGGGGCAGGGGAACAGATACGCAGTATTTT.